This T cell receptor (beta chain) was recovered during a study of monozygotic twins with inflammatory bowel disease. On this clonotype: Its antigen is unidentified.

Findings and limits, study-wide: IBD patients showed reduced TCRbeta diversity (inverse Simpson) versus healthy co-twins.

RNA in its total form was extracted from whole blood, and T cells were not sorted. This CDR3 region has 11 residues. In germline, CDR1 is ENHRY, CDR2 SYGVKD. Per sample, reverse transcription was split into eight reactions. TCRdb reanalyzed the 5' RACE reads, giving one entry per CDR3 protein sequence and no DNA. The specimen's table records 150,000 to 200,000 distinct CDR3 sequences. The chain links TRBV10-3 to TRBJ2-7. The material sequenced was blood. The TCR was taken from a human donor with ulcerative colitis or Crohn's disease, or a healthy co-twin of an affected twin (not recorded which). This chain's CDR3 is CAISDGFEQYF.